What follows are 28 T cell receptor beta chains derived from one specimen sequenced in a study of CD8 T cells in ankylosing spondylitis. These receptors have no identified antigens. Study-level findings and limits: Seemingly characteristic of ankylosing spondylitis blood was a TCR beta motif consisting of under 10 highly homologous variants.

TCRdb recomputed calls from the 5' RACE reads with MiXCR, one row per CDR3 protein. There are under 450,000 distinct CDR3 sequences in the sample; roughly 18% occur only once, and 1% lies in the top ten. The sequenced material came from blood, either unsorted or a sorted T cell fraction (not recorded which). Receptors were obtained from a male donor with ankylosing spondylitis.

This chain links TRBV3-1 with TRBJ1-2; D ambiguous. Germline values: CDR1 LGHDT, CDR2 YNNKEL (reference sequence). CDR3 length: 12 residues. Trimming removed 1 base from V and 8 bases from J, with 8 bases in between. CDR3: CASSQGREGYTF. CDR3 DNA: TGTGCCAGCAGCCAAGGGAGGGAAGGCTACACCTTC.

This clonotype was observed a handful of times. The CDR3 region has the DNA TGTGCCACGGGACAGGGGGTTCTTGGTGAAGCTTTCTTT. Encoded protein: CATGQGVLGEAFF. The V and J genes are TRBV7-2 and TRBJ1-1; the match to TRBD1 covers 11 bases. V was pared by 10 bases and J by 7 bases, with 8 bases of the junction left unmatched. The CDR3 has 13 amino acids. Germline V gene data show CDR1 as SGHTA and CDR2 as FQGNSA. The whole variable domain, filled in from reference TRBV7-2 and TRBJ1-1, reads GAGVSQSPSNKVTEKGKDVELRCDPISGHTALYWYRQSLGQGLEFLIYFQGNSAPDKSGLPSDRFSAERTGGSVSTLTIQRTQQEDSAVYLCATGQGVLGEAFFGQGTRLTVV.

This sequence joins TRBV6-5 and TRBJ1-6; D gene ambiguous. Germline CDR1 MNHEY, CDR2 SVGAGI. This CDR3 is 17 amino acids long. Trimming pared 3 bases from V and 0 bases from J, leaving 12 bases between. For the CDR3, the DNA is TGTGCCAGCAGTTATGCCCTATTGAGCTCCTATAATTCACCCCTCCACTTT. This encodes CASSYALLSSYNSPLHF.

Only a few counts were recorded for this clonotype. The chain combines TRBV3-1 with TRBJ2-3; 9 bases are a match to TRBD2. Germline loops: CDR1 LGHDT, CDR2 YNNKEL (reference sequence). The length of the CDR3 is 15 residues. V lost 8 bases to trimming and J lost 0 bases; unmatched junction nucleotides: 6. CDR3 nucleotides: TGTGCCAGCGCGGTAGCGGGGGCCAGCACAGATACGCAGTATTTT. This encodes CASAVAGASTDTQYF.

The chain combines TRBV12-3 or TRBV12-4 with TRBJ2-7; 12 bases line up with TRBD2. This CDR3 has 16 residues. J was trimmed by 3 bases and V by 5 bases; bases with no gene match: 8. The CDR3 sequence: CASSGPGLAGIYEQYF. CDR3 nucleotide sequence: TGTGCCAGCAGTGGGCCCGGACTAGCGGGAATCTACGAGCAGTACTTC.

The CDR3 region is CASSLRTAEGNVLTF. CDR3 coding DNA: TGTGCCAGCAGCCTCAGGACGGCGGAGGGCAACGTCCTGACTTTC. The genes are TRBV7-8 and TRBJ2-6; D is possibly TRBD2 (6 bases). The CDR3 contains 15 residues. V lost 5 bases and J lost 9, with 17 bases in between. Germline V gene sequence: CDR1 SGHVS, CDR2 FQNEAQ.

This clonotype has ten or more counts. The CDR3 nucleotides read TGTGCCAGCAGTGTGGGGACAGGCTTCTATGGCTACACCTTC. Its protein product is CASSVGTGFYGYTF. The gene calls are TRBV6-1 and TRBJ1-2; 8 positions agree with TRBD1. The CDR3 has 14 amino acids. Germline loops: CDR1 MNHNS, CDR2 SASEGT. The V gene end was trimmed by 4 bases and the J gene end by 4 bases; junction bases not matched to a gene: 5.

CDR3 nucleotide sequence: TGTGCCAGCAGTCTCGATGGGCCACCCTACGAGCAGTACTTC. Translated, it gives CASSLDGPPYEQYF. The chain carries TRBV28 and TRBJ2-7; no clear D gene. The CDR3 consists of 14 residues. The V and J ends lost 5 bases and 2 bases respectively, with 13 bases between them. Per germline, CDR1 MDHEN and CDR2 SYDVKM.

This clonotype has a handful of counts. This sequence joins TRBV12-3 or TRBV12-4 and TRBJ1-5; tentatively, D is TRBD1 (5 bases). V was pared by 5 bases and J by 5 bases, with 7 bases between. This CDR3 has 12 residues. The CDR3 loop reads CASSKGYQPQHF. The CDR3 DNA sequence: TGTGCCAGCAGTAAGGGGTATCAGCCCCAGCATTTT.

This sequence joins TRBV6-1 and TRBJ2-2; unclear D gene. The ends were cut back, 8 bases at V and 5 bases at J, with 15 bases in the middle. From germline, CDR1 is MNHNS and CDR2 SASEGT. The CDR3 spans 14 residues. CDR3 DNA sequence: TGTGCCAGCCGACGAGAGCTTACGACCGGGGAGCTGTTTTTT. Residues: CASRRELTTGELFF.

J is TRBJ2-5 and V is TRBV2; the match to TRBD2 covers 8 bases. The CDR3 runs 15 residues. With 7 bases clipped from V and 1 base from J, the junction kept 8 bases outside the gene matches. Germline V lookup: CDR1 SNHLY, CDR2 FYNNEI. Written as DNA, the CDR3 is TGTGCCAGCACCGGGGGGCGGGGGGCCCAAGAGACCCAGTACTTC. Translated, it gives CASTGGRGAQETQYF.

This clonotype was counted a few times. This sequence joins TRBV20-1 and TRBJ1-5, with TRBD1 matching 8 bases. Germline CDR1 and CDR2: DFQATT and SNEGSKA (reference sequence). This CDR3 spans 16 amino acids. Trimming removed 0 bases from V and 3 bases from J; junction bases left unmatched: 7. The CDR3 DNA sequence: TGCAGTGCTAGAGATACCGGACAGGGTAACAATCAGCCCCAGCATTTT. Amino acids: CSARDTGQGNNQPQHF.

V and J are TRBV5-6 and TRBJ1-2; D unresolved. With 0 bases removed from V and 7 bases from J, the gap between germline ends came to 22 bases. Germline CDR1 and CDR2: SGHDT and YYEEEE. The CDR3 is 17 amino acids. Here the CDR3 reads CASSLAVEAEPAGGYTF. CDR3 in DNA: TGTGCCAGCAGCTTGGCCGTGGAAGCAGAGCCAGCTGGTGGCTACACCTTC.

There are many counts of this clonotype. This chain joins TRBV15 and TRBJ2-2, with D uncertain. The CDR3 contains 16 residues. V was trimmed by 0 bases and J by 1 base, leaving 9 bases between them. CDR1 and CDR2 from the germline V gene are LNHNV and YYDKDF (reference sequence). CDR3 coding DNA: TGTGCCACCAGCAGAGATGTCCAGAAGAACACCGGGGAGCTGTTTTTT. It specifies CATSRDVQKNTGELFF.

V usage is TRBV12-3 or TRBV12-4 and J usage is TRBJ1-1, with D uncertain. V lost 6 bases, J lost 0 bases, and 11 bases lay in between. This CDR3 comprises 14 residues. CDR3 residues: CASRRRVVNTEAFF. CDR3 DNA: TGTGCCAGCAGGAGGAGGGTTGTGAACACTGAAGCTTTCTTT.

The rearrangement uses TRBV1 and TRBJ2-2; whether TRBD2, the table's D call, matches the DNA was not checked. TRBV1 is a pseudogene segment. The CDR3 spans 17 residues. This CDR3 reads CASSPLAGGGNTGELFF. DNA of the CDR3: TGCGCCAGCAGTCCACTAGCGGGAGGAGGGAACACCGGGGAGCTGTTTTTT.

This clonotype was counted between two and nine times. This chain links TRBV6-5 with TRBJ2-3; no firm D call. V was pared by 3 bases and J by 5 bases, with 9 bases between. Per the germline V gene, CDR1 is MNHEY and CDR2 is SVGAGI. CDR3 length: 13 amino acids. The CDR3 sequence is CASSYQSGDTQYF. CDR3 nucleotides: TGTGCCAGCAGTTATCAATCCGGAGATACGCAGTATTTT.

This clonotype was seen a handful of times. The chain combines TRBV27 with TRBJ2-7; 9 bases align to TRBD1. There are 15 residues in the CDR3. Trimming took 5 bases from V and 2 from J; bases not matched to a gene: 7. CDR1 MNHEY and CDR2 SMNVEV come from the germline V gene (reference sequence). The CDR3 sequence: CASSLAGQGPYEQYF. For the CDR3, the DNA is TGTGCCAGCAGTCTCGCCGGACAGGGGCCCTACGAGCAGTACTTC.

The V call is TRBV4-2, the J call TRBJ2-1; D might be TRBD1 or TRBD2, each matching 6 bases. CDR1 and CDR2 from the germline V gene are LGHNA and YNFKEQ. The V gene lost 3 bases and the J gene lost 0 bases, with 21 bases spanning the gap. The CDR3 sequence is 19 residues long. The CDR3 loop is CASSQRLLGGLSSYNEQFF. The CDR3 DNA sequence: TGTGCCAGCAGCCAGCGCCTTCTCGGGGGCCTGAGCTCCTACAATGAGCAGTTCTTC.

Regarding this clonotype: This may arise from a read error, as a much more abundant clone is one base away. CDR3 loop: CDSSVRQGGSGENTGELFF. Written as DNA, the CDR3 is TGTGACAGCAGCGTCCGACAAGGAGGTAGCGGGGAGAACACCGGGGAGCTGTTTTTT. The chain has TRBV3-1 and TRBJ2-2, with 8 bases fitting TRBD2. Germline V CDR1 and CDR2: LGHDT, YNNKEL (reference sequence). This CDR3 is 19 amino acids long. Full variable domain (rest looked up from reference TRBV3-1 and TRBJ2-2): DTAVSQTPKYLVTQMGNDKSIKCEQNLGHDTMYWYKQDSKKFLKIMFSYNNKELIINETVPNRFSPKSPDKAHLNLHINSLELGDSAVYFCDSSVRQGGSGENTGELFFGEGSRLTVL.

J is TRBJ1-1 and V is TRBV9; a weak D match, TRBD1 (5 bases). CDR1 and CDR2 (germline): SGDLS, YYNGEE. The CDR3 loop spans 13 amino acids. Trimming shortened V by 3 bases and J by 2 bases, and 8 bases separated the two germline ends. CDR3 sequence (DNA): TGTGCCAGCAGCGAGGGGACTAACACTGAAGCTTTCTTT. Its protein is CASSEGTNTEAFF.

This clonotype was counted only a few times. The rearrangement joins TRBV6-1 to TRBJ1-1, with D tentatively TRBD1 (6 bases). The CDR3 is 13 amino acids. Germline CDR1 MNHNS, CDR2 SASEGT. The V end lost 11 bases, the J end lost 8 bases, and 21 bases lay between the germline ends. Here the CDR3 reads CAGAARAGAEAFF. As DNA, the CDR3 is TGTGCCGGGGCAGCCAGGGCGGGGGCCGAAGCTTTCTTT.

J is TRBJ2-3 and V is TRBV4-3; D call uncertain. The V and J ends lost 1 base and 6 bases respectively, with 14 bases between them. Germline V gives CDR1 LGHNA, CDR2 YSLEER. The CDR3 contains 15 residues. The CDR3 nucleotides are TGCGCCAGCAGCCAAGGGTTTATCCTGGGGGATACGCAGTATTTT. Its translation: CASSQGFILGDTQYF.

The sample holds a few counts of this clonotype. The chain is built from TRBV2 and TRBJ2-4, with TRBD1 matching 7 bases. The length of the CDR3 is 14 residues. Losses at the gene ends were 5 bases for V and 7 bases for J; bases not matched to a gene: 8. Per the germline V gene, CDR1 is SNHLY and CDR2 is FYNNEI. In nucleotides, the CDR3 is TGTGCCAGCAGTACCGGGACAGTGAAGAACATTCAGTACTTC. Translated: CASSTGTVKNIQYF.

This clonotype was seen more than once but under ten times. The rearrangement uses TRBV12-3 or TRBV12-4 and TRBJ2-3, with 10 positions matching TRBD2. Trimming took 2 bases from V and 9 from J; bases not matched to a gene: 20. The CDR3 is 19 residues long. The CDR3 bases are TGTGCCAGCAGTTTAAGGTTAGGAAAGCGGGGGGGCATGAGGATGACGCAGTATTTT. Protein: CASSLRLGKRGGMRMTQYF.

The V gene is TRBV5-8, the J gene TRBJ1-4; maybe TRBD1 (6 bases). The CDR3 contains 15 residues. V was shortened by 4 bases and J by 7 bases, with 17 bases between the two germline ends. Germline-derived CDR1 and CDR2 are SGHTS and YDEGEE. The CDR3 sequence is CASSTAGGRGEKLFF. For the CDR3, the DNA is TGTGCCAGCAGCACCGCGGGGGGGCGCGGTGAAAAACTGTTTTTT.

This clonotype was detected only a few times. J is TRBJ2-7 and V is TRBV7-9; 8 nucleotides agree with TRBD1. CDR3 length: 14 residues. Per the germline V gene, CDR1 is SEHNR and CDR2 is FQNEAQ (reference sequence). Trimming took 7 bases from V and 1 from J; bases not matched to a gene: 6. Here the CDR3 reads CASNDRGASYEQYF. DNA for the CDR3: TGTGCCAGCAATGACAGGGGTGCTTCCTACGAGCAGTACTTC.

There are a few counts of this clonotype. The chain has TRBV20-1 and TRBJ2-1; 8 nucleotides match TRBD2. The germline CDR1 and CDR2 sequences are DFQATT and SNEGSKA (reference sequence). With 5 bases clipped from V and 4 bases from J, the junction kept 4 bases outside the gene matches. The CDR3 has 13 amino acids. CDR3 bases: TGCAGTGCTTCAGCGGGAGTTTACAATGAGCAGTTCTTC. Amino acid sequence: CSASAGVYNEQFF.